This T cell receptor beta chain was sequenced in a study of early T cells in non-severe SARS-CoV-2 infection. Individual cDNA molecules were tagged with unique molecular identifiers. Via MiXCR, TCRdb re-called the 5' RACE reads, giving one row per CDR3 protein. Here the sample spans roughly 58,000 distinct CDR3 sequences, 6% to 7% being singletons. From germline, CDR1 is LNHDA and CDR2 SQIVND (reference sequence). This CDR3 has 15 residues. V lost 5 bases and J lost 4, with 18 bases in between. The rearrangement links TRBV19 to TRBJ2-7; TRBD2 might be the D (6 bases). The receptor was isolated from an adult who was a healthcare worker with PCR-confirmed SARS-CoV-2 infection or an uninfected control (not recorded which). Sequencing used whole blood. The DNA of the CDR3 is TGTGCCAGTAGTGAGGCGGGGATACCCTTTTACGAGCAGTACTTC. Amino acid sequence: CASSEAGIPFYEQYF.